This record concerns one T cell receptor (beta chain) sequence. What it binds is not known. This sample was included in a study of shared clonotypes between healthy human individuals. Study results and caveats: Around 5% was the fraction of naive CD4 clonotypes found shared across several donors.

Adult donors, all healthy and HIV-negative, had no recent acute infections or vaccinations. Only Caucasian adults living in Nashville, Tennessee served as donors. Germline V gene data show CDR1 as SGHDT and CDR2 as YYEEEE. There are 15 residues in the CDR3. With V trimmed by 4 bases and J by 5 bases, 11 bases remained unmatched. Several immunoSEQ plates received, in even portions, the genomic DNA of each subset. TCRdb's table, derived via immunoSEQ multiplex PCR, lists solely in-frame clones and lacks some. In the table there are hundreds of thousands of clones, around 78% of which are singletons. This TCR was recovered from a woman in her 30s in good health. This chain joins TRBV5-6 and TRBJ2-5; 7 bases line up with TRBD1. Sequencing used memory CD4+ T cells sorted from blood. Stated subset: CD45RA-negative fraction. The CDR3 loop is CASSQKTGRMETQYF. As DNA, the CDR3 is TGTGCCAGCAGCCAAAAGACAGGGCGGATGGAGACCCAGTACTTC.